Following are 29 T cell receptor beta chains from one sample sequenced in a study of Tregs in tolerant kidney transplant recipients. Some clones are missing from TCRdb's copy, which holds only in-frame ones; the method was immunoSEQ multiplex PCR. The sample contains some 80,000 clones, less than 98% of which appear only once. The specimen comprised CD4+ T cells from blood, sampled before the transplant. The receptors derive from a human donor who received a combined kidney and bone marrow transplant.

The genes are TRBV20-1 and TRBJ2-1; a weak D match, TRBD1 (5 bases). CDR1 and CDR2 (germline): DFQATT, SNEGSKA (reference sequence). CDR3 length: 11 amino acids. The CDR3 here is CRTDRGNEQFF. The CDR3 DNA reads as TGCAGGACCGATAGGGGTAATGAGCAGTTCTTC.

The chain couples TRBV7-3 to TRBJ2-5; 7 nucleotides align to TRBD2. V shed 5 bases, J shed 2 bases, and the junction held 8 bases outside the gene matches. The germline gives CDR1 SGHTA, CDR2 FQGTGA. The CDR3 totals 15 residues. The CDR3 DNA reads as TGTGCCAGCAGCCGTGGTTACGGGGGGCAAGAGACCCAGTACTTC. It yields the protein CASSRGYGGQETQYF.

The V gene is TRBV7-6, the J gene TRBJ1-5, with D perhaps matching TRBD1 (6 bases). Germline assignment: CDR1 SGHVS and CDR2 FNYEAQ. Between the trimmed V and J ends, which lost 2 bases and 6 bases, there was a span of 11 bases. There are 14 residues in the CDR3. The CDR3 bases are TGTGCCAGCAGCTTAACCAGGGGCAGTCAGCCCCAGCATTTT. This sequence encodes CASSLTRGSQPQHF. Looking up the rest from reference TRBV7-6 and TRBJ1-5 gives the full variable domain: GAGVSQSPRYKVTKRGQDVALRCDPISGHVSLYWYRQALGQGPEFLTYFNYEAQQDKSGLPNDRFSAERPEGSISTLTIQRTEQRDSAMYRCASSLTRGSQPQHFGDGTRLSIL.

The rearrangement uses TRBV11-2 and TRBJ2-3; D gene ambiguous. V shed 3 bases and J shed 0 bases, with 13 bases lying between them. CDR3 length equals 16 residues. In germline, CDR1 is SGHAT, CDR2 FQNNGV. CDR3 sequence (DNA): TGTGCCAGCAGCTTGGTTCGATCACTCAGCACAGATACGCAGTATTTT. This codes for CASSLVRSLSTDTQYF.

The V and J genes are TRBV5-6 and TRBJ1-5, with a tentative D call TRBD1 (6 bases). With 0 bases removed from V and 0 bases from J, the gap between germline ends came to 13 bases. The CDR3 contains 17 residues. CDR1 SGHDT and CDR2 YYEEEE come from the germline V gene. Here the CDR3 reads CASSLGTEFYSNQPQHF. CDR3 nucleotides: TGTGCCAGCAGCTTGGGGACAGAATTCTATAGCAATCAGCCCCAGCATTTT.

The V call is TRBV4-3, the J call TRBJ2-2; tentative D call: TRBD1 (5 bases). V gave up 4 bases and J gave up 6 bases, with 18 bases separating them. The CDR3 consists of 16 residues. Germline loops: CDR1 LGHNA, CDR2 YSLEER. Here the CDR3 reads CASSPQEPLEAGELFF. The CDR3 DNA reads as TGCGCCAGCAGCCCACAGGAACCCCTAGAAGCCGGGGAGCTGTTTTTT.

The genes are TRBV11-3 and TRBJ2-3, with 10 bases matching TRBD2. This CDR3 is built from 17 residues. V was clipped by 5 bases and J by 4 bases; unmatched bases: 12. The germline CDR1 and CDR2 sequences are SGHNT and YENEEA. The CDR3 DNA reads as TGTGCCAGCAGCCCCCGGGGTAGCGGGAGGAGGCCAGATACGCAGTATTTT. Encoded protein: CASSPRGSGRRPDTQYF.

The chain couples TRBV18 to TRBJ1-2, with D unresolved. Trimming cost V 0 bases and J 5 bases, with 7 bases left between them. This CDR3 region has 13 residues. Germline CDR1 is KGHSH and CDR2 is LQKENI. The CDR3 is CASSPPIRYGYTF. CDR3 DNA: TGTGCCAGCTCACCACCGATCAGATATGGCTACACCTTC.

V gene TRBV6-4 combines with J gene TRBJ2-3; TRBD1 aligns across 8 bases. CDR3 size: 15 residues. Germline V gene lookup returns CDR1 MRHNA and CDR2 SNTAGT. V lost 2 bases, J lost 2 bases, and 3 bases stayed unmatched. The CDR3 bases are TGTGCCAGCAGTGACGGACAGGGCTACACAGATACGCAGTATTTT. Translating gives CASSDGQGYTDTQYF.

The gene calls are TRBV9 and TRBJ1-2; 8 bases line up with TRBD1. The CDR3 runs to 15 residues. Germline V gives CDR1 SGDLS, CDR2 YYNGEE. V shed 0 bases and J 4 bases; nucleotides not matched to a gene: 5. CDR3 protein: CASSVGIGQGYGYTF. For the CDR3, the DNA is TGTGCCAGCAGCGTAGGCATAGGACAGGGCTATGGCTACACCTTC.

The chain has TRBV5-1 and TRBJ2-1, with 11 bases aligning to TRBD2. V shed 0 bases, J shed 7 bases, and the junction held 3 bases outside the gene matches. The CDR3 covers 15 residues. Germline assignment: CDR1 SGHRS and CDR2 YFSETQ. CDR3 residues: CASSLVAGGDNEQFF. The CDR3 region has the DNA TGCGCCAGCAGCTTGGTAGCGGGGGGGGATAATGAGCAGTTCTTC.

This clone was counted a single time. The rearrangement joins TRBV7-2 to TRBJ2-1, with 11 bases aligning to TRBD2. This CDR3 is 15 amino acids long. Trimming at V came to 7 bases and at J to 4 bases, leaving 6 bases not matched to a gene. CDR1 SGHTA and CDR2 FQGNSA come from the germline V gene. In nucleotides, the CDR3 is TGTGCCAGCATCCTAGCGGGAGGTACTTACAATGAGCAGTTCTTC. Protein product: CASILAGGTYNEQFF. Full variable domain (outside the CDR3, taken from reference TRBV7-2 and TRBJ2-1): GAGVSQSPSNKVTEKGKDVELRCDPISGHTALYWYRQSLGQGLEFLIYFQGNSAPDKSGLPSDRFSAERTGGSVSTLTIQRTQQEDSAVYLCASILAGGTYNEQFFGPGTRLTVL.

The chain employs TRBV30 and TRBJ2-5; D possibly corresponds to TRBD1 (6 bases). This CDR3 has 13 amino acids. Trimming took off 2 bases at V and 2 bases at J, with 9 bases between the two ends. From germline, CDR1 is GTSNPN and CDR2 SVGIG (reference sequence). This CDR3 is CAWSLGGQETQYF. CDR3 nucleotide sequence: TGTGCCTGGAGTTTAGGGGGTCAAGAGACCCAGTACTTC.

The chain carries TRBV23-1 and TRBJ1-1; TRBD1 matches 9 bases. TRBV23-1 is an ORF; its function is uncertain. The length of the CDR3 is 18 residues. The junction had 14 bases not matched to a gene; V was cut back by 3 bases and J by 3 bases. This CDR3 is CASSHSFRDRAADTEAFF. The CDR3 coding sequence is TGCGCCAGCAGTCACTCTTTCCGGGACAGGGCGGCGGACACTGAAGCTTTCTTT.

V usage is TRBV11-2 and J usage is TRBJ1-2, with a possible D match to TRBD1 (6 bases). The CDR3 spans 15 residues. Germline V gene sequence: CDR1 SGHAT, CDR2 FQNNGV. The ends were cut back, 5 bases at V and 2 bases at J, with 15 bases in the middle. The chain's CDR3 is CASSQNRAVNYGYTF. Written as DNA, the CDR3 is TGTGCCAGCAGCCAAAACAGGGCTGTAAACTATGGCTACACCTTC. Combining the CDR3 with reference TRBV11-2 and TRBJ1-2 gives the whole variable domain EAGVAQSPRYKIIEKRQSVAFWCNPISGHATLYWYQQILGQGPKLLIQFQNNGVVDDSQLPKDRFSAERLKGVDSTLKIQPAKLEDSAVYLCASSQNRAVNYGYTFGSGTRLTVV.

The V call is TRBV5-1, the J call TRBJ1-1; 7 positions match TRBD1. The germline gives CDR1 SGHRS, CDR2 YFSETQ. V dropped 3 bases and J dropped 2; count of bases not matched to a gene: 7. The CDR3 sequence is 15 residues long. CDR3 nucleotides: TGCGCCAGCAGCTCGCTAGGGACAGTTAACACTGAAGCTTTCTTT. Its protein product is CASSSLGTVNTEAFF.

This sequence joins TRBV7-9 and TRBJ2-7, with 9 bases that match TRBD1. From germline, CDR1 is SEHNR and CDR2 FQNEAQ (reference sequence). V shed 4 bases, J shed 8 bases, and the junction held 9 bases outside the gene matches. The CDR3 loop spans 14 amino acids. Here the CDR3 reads CASSSADRGLKQYF. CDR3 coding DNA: TGTGCCAGCAGCTCGGCGGACAGGGGTCTGAAGCAGTACTTC.

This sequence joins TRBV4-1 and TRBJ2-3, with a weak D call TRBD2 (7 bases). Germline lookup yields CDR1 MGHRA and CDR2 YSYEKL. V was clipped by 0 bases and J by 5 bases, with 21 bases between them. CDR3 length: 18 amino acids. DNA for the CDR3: TGCGCCAGCAGCCAAGAGTCGGGGGGACACTCCGCAGTAGATACGCAGTATTTT. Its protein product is CASSQESGGHSAVDTQYF.

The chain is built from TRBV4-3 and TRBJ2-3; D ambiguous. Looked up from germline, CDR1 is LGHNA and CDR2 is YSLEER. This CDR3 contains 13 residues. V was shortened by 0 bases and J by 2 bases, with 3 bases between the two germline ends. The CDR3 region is CASSQEYTDTQYF. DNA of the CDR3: TGCGCCAGCAGCCAAGAGTACACAGATACGCAGTATTTT.

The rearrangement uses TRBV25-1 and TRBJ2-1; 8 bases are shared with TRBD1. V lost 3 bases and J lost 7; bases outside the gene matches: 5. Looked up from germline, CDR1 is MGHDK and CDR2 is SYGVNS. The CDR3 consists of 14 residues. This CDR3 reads CASSDRGRKNEQFF. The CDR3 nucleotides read TGTGCCAGCAGTGACAGGGGGCGCAAAAATGAGCAGTTCTTC.

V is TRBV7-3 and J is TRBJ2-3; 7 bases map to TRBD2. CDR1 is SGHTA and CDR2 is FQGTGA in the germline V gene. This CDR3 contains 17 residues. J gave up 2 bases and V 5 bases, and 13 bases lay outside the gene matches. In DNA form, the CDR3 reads TGTGCCAGCAGCCTGACCCCCCGACTAGCAGACACAGATACGCAGTATTTT. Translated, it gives CASSLTPRLADTDTQYF.

The CDR3 sequence: CASSLAREQYF. The CDR3 DNA is TGTGCCAGCAGCTTAGCGCGCGAGCAGTACTTC. The chain joins TRBV7-9 to TRBJ2-7, with no clear D. Germline V lookup: CDR1 SEHNR, CDR2 FQNEAQ (reference sequence). V was trimmed by 0 bases and J by 6 bases, leaving 3 bases between them. The CDR3 covers 11 residues.

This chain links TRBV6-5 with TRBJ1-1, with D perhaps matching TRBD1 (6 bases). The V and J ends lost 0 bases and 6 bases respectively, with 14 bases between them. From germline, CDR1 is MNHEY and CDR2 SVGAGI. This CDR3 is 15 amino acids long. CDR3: CASSYSRSGVPEAFF. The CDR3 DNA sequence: TGTGCCAGCAGTTACTCGAGATCAGGGGTCCCTGAAGCTTTCTTT.

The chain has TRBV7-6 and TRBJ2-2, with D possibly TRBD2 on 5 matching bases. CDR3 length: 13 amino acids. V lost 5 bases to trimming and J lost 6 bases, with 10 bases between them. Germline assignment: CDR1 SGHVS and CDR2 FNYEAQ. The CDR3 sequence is CASSPAGAGELFF. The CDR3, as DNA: TGTGCCAGCAGCCCCGCCGGGGCCGGGGAGCTGTTTTTT.

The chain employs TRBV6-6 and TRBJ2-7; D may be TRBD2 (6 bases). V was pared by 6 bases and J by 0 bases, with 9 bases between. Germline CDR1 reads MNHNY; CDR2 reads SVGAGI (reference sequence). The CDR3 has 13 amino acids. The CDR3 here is CASRRGPSYEQYF. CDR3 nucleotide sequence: TGTGCCAGCAGGCGGGGACCCTCCTACGAGCAGTACTTC.

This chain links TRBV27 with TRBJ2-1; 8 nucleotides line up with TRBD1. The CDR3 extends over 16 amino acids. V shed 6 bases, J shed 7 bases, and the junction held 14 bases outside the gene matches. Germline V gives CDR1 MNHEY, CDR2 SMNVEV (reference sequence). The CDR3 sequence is CASRPRGRGRDNEQFF. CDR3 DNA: TGTGCCAGCAGACCTCGAGGCAGGGGGCGAGATAATGAGCAGTTCTTC.

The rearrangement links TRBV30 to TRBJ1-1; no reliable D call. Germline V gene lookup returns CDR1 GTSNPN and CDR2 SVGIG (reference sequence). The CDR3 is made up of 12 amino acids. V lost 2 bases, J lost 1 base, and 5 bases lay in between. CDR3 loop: CAWSPKNTEAFF. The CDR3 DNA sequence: TGTGCCTGGAGTCCTAAGAACACTGAAGCTTTCTTT.

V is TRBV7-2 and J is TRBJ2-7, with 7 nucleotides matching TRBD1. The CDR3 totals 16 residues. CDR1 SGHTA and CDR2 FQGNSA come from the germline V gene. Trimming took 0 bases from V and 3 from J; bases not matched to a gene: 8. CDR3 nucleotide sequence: TGTGCCAGCAGCTTAGCGACAGGGAGAACGGGCTACGAGCAGTACTTC. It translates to CASSLATGRTGYEQYF.

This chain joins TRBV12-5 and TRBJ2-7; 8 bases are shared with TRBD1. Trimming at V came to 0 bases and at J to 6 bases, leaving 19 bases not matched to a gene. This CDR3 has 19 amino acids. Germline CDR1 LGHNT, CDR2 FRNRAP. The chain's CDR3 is CASGLVPYPPSDRAREQYF. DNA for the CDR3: TGTGCTAGTGGTTTGGTACCATACCCCCCCTCGGACAGGGCGCGCGAGCAGTACTTC.